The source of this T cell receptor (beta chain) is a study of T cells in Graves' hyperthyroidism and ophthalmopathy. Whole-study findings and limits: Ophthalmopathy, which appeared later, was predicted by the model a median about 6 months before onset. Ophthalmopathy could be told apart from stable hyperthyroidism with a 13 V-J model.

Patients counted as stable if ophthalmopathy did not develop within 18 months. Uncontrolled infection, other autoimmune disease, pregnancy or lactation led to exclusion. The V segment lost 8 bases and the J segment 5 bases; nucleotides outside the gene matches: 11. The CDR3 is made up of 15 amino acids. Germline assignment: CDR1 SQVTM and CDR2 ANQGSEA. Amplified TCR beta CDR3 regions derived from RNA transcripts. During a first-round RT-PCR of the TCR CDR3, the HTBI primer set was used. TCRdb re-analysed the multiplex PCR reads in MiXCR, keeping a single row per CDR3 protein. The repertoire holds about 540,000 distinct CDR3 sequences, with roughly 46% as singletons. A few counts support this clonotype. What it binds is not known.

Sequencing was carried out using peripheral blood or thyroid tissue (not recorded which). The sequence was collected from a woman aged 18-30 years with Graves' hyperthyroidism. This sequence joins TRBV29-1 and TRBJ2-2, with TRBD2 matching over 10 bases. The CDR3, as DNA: TGCAGCACCCTGTCTAGCGGGAGTTCGACCGGGGAGCTGTTTTTT. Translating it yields CSTLSSGSSTGELFF.